Shown below are 10 T cell receptor beta chains from a single sample sequenced in a study of T-cell memory formation after mild COVID-19. TCRdb reprocessed the 5' RACE reads with MiXCR, giving one entry per CDR3 protein. This table has roughly 180,000 distinct CDR3 sequences, around 20% appearing once. Material for sequencing was PBMCs or a T cell subset sorted from them (not recorded which). All receptors come from a man aged 18 to 29 who had mild COVID-19 (a few samples of this study predate the infection). Cell type and time point are not known.

There are a few counts of this clonotype. The CDR3 bases are TGTGCCAGCAGCCTCATAGGGAGGGGCAATGAGCAGTTCTTC. As protein: CASSLIGRGNEQFF. The genes are TRBV7-8 and TRBJ2-1; 7 nucleotides line up with TRBD2. Per germline, CDR1 SGHVS and CDR2 FQNEAQ. This CDR3 is 14 amino acids long. The J segment lost 6 bases and the V segment lost 5 bases, leaving 7 bases of the junction unmatched.

This clonotype was seen a handful of times. DNA for the CDR3: TGTGCCAGCAGTTACTCGTTGAATCAGCCCCAGCATTTT. This codes for CASSYSLNQPQHF. J is TRBJ1-5 and V is TRBV6-2 or TRBV6-3; D unclear. Trimming took off 0 bases at V and 4 bases at J, with 4 bases between the two ends. CDR3 length equals 13 residues. Germline loops: CDR1 MNHEY, CDR2 SVGEGT.

This clonotype was detected a few times. The chain employs TRBV5-1 and TRBJ1-3; D is perhaps TRBD1 (6 bases). The germline CDR1 and CDR2 sequences are SGHRS and YFSETQ. The CDR3 length is 16 residues. Trimming stripped 4 bases from V and 0 bases from J, with 14 bases between. Here the CDR3 reads CASSTEQGSSGNTIYF. The DNA for the CDR3 is TGCGCCAGCAGCACGGAACAGGGAAGCTCTGGAAACACCATATATTTT. The whole variable domain, filled in from reference TRBV5-1 and TRBJ1-3, reads KAGVTQTPRYLIKTRGQQVTLSCSPISGHRSVSWYQQTPGQGLQFLFEYFSETQRNKGNFPGRFSGRQFSNSRSEMNVSTLELGDSALYLCASSTEQGSSGNTIYFGEGSWLTVV.

This clonotype was detected only a few times. The J gene is TRBJ2-7, the V gene TRBV5-1; a possible D gene is TRBD2 (5 bases). CDR3 length equals 15 residues. CDR1 and CDR2 (germline): SGHRS, YFSETQ. Trimming cost V 2 bases and J 3 bases, with 15 bases left between them. CDR3 DNA sequence: TGCGCCAGCAGCTTAGCGGCGGGCACGAACTACGAGCAGTACTTC. This translates into CASSLAAGTNYEQYF.

This clonotype was counted once. The chain links TRBV12-3 or TRBV12-4 to TRBJ1-6; 7 nucleotides align to TRBD1. The CDR3 runs to 14 residues. After removal of 8 bases from V and 13 bases from J, the junction contained 14 bases not matched to a gene. The chain's CDR3 is CASGPPGTALPLHF. CDR3 DNA sequence: TGTGCCAGCGGACCCCCCGGGACAGCACTTCCCCTCCACTTT.

About this clonotype itself: An end of the junction differs from the germline gene, which may be a read error. The chain uses TRBV7-7 and TRBJ2-7, with 9 positions matching TRBD2. CDR3 size: 15 residues. Looked up from germline, CDR1 is SSHAT and CDR2 is FNYEAQ (reference sequence). The CDR3 nucleotides read TGTGCTAGCAGTCTAGGGTCTAGCGGGACCTACGAGCAGTACTTC. Protein sequence: CASSLGSSGTYEQYF.

There are a few counts of this clonotype. V usage is TRBV2 and J usage is TRBJ2-1; 9 bases line up with TRBD2. Looked up from germline, CDR1 is SNHLY and CDR2 is FYNNEI. V was clipped by 2 bases and J by 4 bases; unmatched bases: 3. The CDR3 length is 15 residues. The chain's CDR3 is CASSELAGQYNEQFF. The CDR3 DNA reads TGTGCCAGCAGTGAACTAGCGGGACAATACAATGAGCAGTTCTTC.

This clonotype was detected a few times. The chain combines TRBV10-3 with TRBJ2-7; 9 bases agree with TRBD1. The CDR3 runs to 14 residues. Per germline, CDR1 ENHRY and CDR2 SYGVKD. J lost 3 bases, V lost 4 bases, and 4 bases had no gene match. CDR3: CAISGGQGNYEQYV. The CDR3, as DNA: TGTGCCATCAGTGGGGGACAGGGTAACTACGAGCAGTACGTC.

The chain carries TRBV12-3 or TRBV12-4 and TRBJ1-1; D is perhaps TRBD1 (5 bases). The CDR3 has 14 amino acids. Trimming removed 7 bases at V and 4 bases at J, with 16 bases between. CDR3 nucleotides: TGTGCCAGCACAATACAGGTTTTAAGCACTGAAGCTTTCTTT. Its translation is CASTIQVLSTEAFF.

V usage is TRBV4-1 and J usage is TRBJ2-2, with 8 bases fitting TRBD1. This CDR3 has 15 amino acids. Per germline, CDR1 MGHRA and CDR2 YSYEKL. Losses at the gene ends were 2 bases for V and 3 bases for J; bases not matched to a gene: 2. Here the CDR3 DNA reads TGCGCCAGCAGCCAATGGACAGGGCACACCGGGGAGCTGTTTTTT. Translating gives CASSQWTGHTGELFF.